This entry lists 13 T cell receptor beta chains sequenced from one sample in a study of T cell responses to AZD1222 COVID-19 vaccine. Here immunoSEQ multiplex PCR was the method, and the copy in TCRdb shows in-frame clones only, minus some. Among 100,000 or so clones listed, 87% were seen once. Sequenced here: peripheral blood, sampled on day 0 of AZD1222 vaccination. Every receptor here comes from an adult in good health.

V is TRBV18 and J is TRBJ2-7; D gene unclear. Germline values: CDR1 KGHSH, CDR2 LQKENI. V lost 4 bases, J lost 7 bases, and 5 bases lay in between. There are 10 residues in the CDR3. CDR3 bases: TGTGCCAGCTCACTTGGGGAGCAGTACTTC. This encodes CASSLGEQYF.

The chain recombines TRBV11-3 with TRBJ2-5, with 13 bases aligning to TRBD2. Germline trimming cut 4 bases from V and 5 bases from J; bases unmatched to any gene: 1. The germline V gene has CDR1 SGHNT and CDR2 YENEEA. This CDR3 contains 14 residues. The CDR3 is CASSSGLAGETQYF. The DNA for the CDR3 is TGTGCCAGCAGCTCGGGACTAGCGGGGGAGACCCAGTACTTC.

The chain joins TRBV9 to TRBJ2-1; weak D call: TRBD2 (7 bases). Germline CDR1 is SGDLS and CDR2 is YYNGEE. CDR3 length: 17 residues. Trimming stripped 0 bases from V and 8 bases from J, with 21 bases between. CDR3 protein: CASSVGPRGLGGDEQFF. The CDR3 region has the DNA TGTGCCAGCAGCGTAGGGCCGCGGGGGCTTGGGGGCGATGAGCAGTTCTTC.

The V and J genes are TRBV7-9 and TRBJ2-5; 7 bases agree with TRBD1. The V gene's germline CDR1 is SEHNR and CDR2 FQNEAQ (reference sequence). The CDR3 has 16 residues. J lost 5 bases, V lost 5 bases, and 14 bases had no gene match. This CDR3 is CASSLGDSTTWETQYF. CDR3 bases: TGTGCCAGCAGCCTGGGGGACAGCACCACATGGGAGACCCAGTACTTC.

Only a few counts were recorded for this clone. This rearrangement joins TRBV9 to TRBJ1-5; D unclear. The CDR3 runs 15 residues. Germline CDR1 and CDR2: SGDLS and YYNGEE. Trimming stripped 0 bases from V and 4 bases from J, with 11 bases between. The DNA of the CDR3 is TGTGCCAGCAGCGTAGATTGGACCTCTAATCAGCCCCAGCATTTT. Translating gives CASSVDWTSNQPQHF.

The chain is built from TRBV12-5 and TRBJ1-1; D is undetermined. The V gene lost 3 bases and the J gene lost 5 bases, with 7 bases spanning the gap. The CDR3 length is 12 residues. Per germline, CDR1 LGHNT and CDR2 FRNRAP. CDR3 sequence reads: CASGFWNTEAFF. CDR3 DNA sequence: TGTGCTAGTGGTTTCTGGAATACTGAAGCTTTCTTT.

CDR3 region: CASSLTGDTEAFF. CDR3 DNA sequence: TGTGCCAGCAGTTTAACAGGGGACACTGAAGCTTTCTTT. The J gene is TRBJ1-1, the V gene TRBV6-5; TRBD1 aligns across 7 bases. The CDR3 totals 13 residues. The germline CDR1 and CDR2 sequences are MNHEY and SVGAGI. With V trimmed by 4 bases and J by 3 bases, 2 bases remained unmatched.

The CDR3 region is CASSQDGRGSDEKLFF. In DNA form, the CDR3 reads TGTGCCAGCAGCCAAGATGGTCGGGGTAGTGATGAAAAACTGTTTTTT. J is TRBJ1-4 and V is TRBV3-1 (or the pseudogene TRBV3-2); D not certain. Trimming pared 0 bases from V and 6 bases from J, leaving 14 bases between. There are 16 residues in the CDR3. Looked up from germline, CDR1 is LGHDT and CDR2 is YNNKEL (reference sequence).

The genes are TRBV21-1 and TRBJ2-1; the listed D gene, TRBD2, was not tested against the DNA. TRBV21-1 is noted as a pseudogene. The CDR3 is 17 residues long. The CDR3 reads CASSPEGDVKTYNEQFF. CDR3 bases: TGTGCCAGCAGCCCGGAGGGTGACGTGAAAACCTACAATGAGCAGTTCTTC.

This clone was counted between two and nine times. The genes are TRBV4-1 and TRBJ1-1; D unclear. This CDR3 comprises 15 residues. CDR1 is MGHRA and CDR2 is YSYEKL in the germline V gene. The V and J ends lost 0 bases and 0 bases respectively, with 8 bases between them. The CDR3 sequence: CASSQDRALNTEAFF. The CDR3 nucleotides are TGCGCCAGCAGCCAAGATAGGGCTTTGAACACTGAAGCTTTCTTT.

The chain has TRBV2 and TRBJ1-5; TRBD1 matches 8 bases. Germline lookup yields CDR1 SNHLY and CDR2 FYNNEI. This CDR3 spans 15 amino acids. V was clipped by 5 bases and J by 3 bases; unmatched bases: 6. The CDR3: CASSLADRANQPQHF. In DNA, the CDR3 is TGTGCCAGCAGTCTCGCGGACAGGGCCAATCAGCCCCAGCATTTT. Supplemented by reference TRBV2 and TRBJ1-5, the full variable domain reads EPEVTQTPSHQVTQMGQEVILRCVPISNHLYFYWYRQILGQKVEFLVSFYNNEISEKSEIFDDQFSVERPDGSNFTLKIRSTKLEDSAMYFCASSLADRANQPQHFGDGTRLSIL.

The chain uses TRBV11-2 and TRBJ2-3; 8 bases are a match to TRBD2. The length of the CDR3 is 15 residues. The germline CDR1 and CDR2 sequences are SGHAT and FQNNGV. Trimming cost V 7 bases and J 1 base; bases outside gene matches: 7. For the CDR3, the DNA is TGTGCCAGCACCCAACTAGCGGCGGGCACAGATACGCAGTATTTT. Translation: CASTQLAAGTDTQYF.

The V and J genes are TRBV11-2 and TRBJ2-5; no clear D gene. The germline V gene has CDR1 SGHAT and CDR2 FQNNGV. The CDR3 consists of 16 residues. V lost 5 bases, J lost 1 base, and 17 bases lay in between. The CDR3, as DNA: TGTGCCAGCAGCCAGAGCCGTCGGGCGTCCCAAGAGACCCAGTACTTC. Protein product: CASSQSRRASQETQYF.